This TCR beta chain is drawn from a study of blood T cells in healthy people across ages. Using a J-beta primer mix together with a sample-barcoded 5' primer, a second PCR was run for roughly 6 to 12 cycles. TCRdb redid the calling of the 5' RACE reads with MiXCR, one entry per CDR3 protein. Of about 1.4 million distinct CDR3 sequences in the sample, 59% were seen once. V dropped 4 bases and J dropped 11 bases, with 14 bases sitting between them. Looked up from germline, CDR1 is SQVTM and CDR2 is ANQGSEA. The CDR3 totals 11 residues. The sequence came from a man aged 18 to 29 in good health. This rearrangement joins TRBV29-1 to TRBJ2-5; D gene ambiguous. Sequencing was performed on blood. For the CDR3, the DNA is TGCAGCGTTGGATGGGCAGGTGAGCAGTACTTC. This encodes CSVGWAGEQYF.